This section outlines one TCR beta chain sequence together with its context. PCR primers comprised 60 Vbeta and 13 Jbeta primers. TCRdb's copy holds only in-frame clones and misses some; the assay was immunoSEQ multiplex PCR. The sample holds some 130,000 clones, over 70% seen once. This record belongs to a study of cytomegalovirus exposure and HLA in healthy donors. Germline CDR1 reads SGDLS; CDR2 reads YYNGEE. V trimming: 0 bases; J trimming: 2 bases; junction bases outside the gene matches: 4. The CDR3 extends over 15 amino acids. The source is a man aged 25 to 40 in good health and CMV-seronegative. Sequencing was carried out using PBMCs. This chain links TRBV9 with TRBJ2-7; 8 bases align to TRBD2. The CDR3, as DNA: TGTGCCAGCAGCGTAGCGGGGGGGATGGCCTACGAGCAGTACTTC. Protein product: CASSVAGGMAYEQYF. Full variable domain (outside the CDR3, taken from reference TRBV9 and TRBJ2-7): DSGVTQTPKHLITATGQRVTLRCSPRSGDLSVYWYQQSLDQGLQFLIQYYNGEERAKGNILERFSAQQFPDLHSELNLSSLELGDSALYFCASSVAGGMAYEQYFGPGTRLTVT.